The 21 T cell receptor beta chains presented below share a single source sample, sequenced in a study of radiotherapy plus CTLA-4 blockade in lung cancer. TCRdb's table, derived via immunoSEQ multiplex PCR, lists solely in-frame clones and lacks some. The sample contains 65,000 to 85,000 clones, around 76% of which appear only once. This material consisted of peripheral blood, taken from a patient treated with radiotherapy plus ipilimumab. The receptors were sampled from a human donor with non-small cell lung cancer whose response to radiotherapy plus ipilimumab could not be evaluated. Some clones in this sample may be carry-over from other donors' samples.

The J gene is TRBJ2-5, the V gene TRBV5-1, with D maybe TRBD2 (5 bases). Germline V gene sequence: CDR1 SGHRS, CDR2 YFSETQ. V lost 2 bases and J lost 4, with 9 bases in between. CDR3 length: 13 amino acids. The CDR3 bases are TGCGCCAGCAGCTTCCGGGAAATAGAGACCCAGTACTTC. Amino acid sequence: CASSFREIETQYF.

The chain is built from TRBV6-5 and TRBJ1-4; TRBD1 matches at 10 bases. The CDR3 contains 15 residues. V lost 4 bases and J lost 8; bases outside the gene matches: 7. Looked up from germline, CDR1 is MNHEY and CDR2 is SVGAGI. The CDR3 sequence is CASSSPGQGLEKLFF. The CDR3 bases are TGTGCCAGCAGTTCTCCGGGACAGGGGTTGGAAAAACTGTTTTTT.

This clone was detected once. V is TRBV5-1 and J is TRBJ2-5, with a possible D match to TRBD1 (6 bases). V was cut by 0 bases and J by 5 bases, with 11 bases left in between. CDR1 and CDR2 from the germline V gene are SGHRS and YFSETQ. The CDR3 consists of 14 residues. CDR3 in amino acids: CASSLEGRGETQYF. The DNA of the CDR3 is TGCGCCAGCAGCTTGGAGGGAAGGGGGGAGACCCAGTACTTC.

The chain uses TRBV30 and TRBJ2-6, with TRBD1 as a possible D gene (6 bases). The germline V gene has CDR1 GTSNPN and CDR2 SVGIG (reference sequence). The CDR3 consists of 20 residues. Deletions cut 0 bases from V and 0 bases from J, with 21 bases between. CDR3 DNA: TGTGCCTGGAGTGTACGGCTGGGGACAACTATTTTCTCTGGGGCCAACGTCCTGACTTTC. It translates to CAWSVRLGTTIFSGANVLTF.

The table lists this clone with a few counts. The chain employs TRBV19 and TRBJ2-1, with D perhaps matching TRBD1 (5 bases). V was shortened by 5 bases and J by 1 base, with 9 bases between the two germline ends. CDR3 size: 14 residues. CDR1 and CDR2 (germline): LNHDA, SQIVND (reference sequence). CDR3 sequence: CASSPAGSYNEQFF. In DNA form, the CDR3 reads TGTGCCAGTAGTCCGGCAGGGTCCTACAATGAGCAGTTCTTC.

V usage is TRBV7-2 and J usage is TRBJ2-2, with TRBD1 matching 10 bases. The V and J ends lost 11 bases and 5 bases, in that order; junction bases with no gene match: 8. This CDR3 has 14 amino acids. Germline loops: CDR1 SGHTA, CDR2 FQGNSA. The DNA for the CDR3 is TGTGCCGGGCGGGGGACAGGGGTAACCGGGGAGCTGTTTTTT. Translation: CAGRGTGVTGELFF.

The rearrangement links TRBV4-2 to TRBJ1-2; no reliable D call. CDR3 length: 17 residues. Germline V gives CDR1 LGHNA, CDR2 YNFKEQ. V was shortened by 0 bases and J by 0 bases, with 14 bases between the two germline ends. This CDR3 is CASSQESRHGANYGYTF. The CDR3 bases are TGTGCCAGCAGCCAAGAGAGCCGCCACGGAGCTAACTATGGCTACACCTTC.

In its sample, this clone was seen once. The chain uses TRBV6-5 and TRBJ2-2; 9 nucleotides align to TRBD1. Germline V gene lookup returns CDR1 MNHEY and CDR2 SVGAGI. J gave up 6 bases and V 5 bases, and 7 bases lay outside the gene matches. The CDR3 contains 15 residues. The DNA for the CDR3 is TGTGCCAGCAGTGGTCCGGGACAGGGTGCCGGGGAGCTGTTTTTT. It is translated as CASSGPGQGAGELFF.

The chain couples TRBV28 to TRBJ2-2; D is undetermined. In germline, CDR1 is MDHEN, CDR2 SYDVKM. Trimming cost V 1 base and J 1 base, with 4 bases left between them. This CDR3 has 14 residues. CDR3 in amino acids: CASSLSGNTGELFF. DNA for the CDR3: TGTGCCAGCAGTTTATCGGGGAACACCGGGGAGCTGTTTTTT.

This chain uses TRBV9 with TRBJ1-2, with 9 positions matching TRBD1. The CDR3 runs to 17 residues. The V and J ends lost 0 bases and 6 bases, in that order; junction bases with no gene match: 12. Germline CDR1 and CDR2: SGDLS and YYNGEE. The CDR3 bases are TGTGCCAGCAGCGTAGGTCCCCCGGGACAGGGCCCTAATGGCTACACCTTC. The encoded protein is CASSVGPPGQGPNGYTF.

The genes are TRBV4-3 and TRBJ2-5; D is possibly TRBD1 (6 bases). The assigned J gene may be wrong: the sequence end matches TRBJ2-7 better. The CDR3 has 19 amino acids. Per the germline V gene, CDR1 is LGHNA and CDR2 is YSLEER. The chain's CDR3 is CASSQARSGQTLPGHEQYF. CDR3 sequence (DNA): TGCGCCAGCAGCCAAGCCCGGAGCGGACAGACCCTCCCTGGGCACGAGCAGTACTTC.

CDR3 protein: CASSTTGGGYNEQFF. In nucleotides, the CDR3 is TGCGCCAGCAGCACGACAGGGGGTGGGTACAATGAGCAGTTCTTC. The V call is TRBV5-1, the J call TRBJ2-1; 9 nucleotides align to TRBD1. Germline V gene sequence: CDR1 SGHRS, CDR2 YFSETQ. With V trimmed by 4 bases and J by 4 bases, 6 bases remained unmatched. The CDR3 sequence is 15 residues long.

This clone was recorded only once. The chain couples TRBV19 to TRBJ1-1; no clear D. The CDR3 length is 15 residues. V was pared by 2 bases and J by 1 base, with 11 bases between. Germline lookup yields CDR1 LNHDA and CDR2 SQIVND (reference sequence). As DNA, the CDR3 is TGTGCCAGTAGTATAAGGAAAGCAGGGAACACTGAAGCTTTCTTT. It codes for CASSIRKAGNTEAFF. Full variable domain (rest looked up from reference TRBV19 and TRBJ1-1): DGGITQSPKYLFRKEGQNVTLSCEQNLNHDAMYWYRQDPGQGLRLIYYSQIVNDFQKGDIAEGYSVSREKKESFPLTVTSAQKNPTAFYLCASSIRKAGNTEAFFGQGTRLTVV.

This clone was observed once. The DNA for the CDR3 is TGTGCCAGCAGCTTCGACAGGTACGGCGAGCAGTACTTC. Encoded protein: CASSFDRYGEQYF. This sequence joins TRBV11-1 and TRBJ2-7, with D perhaps matching TRBD1 (6 bases). The germline CDR1 and CDR2 sequences are SGHAT and FQDESV (reference sequence). There are 13 residues in the CDR3. V was pared by 3 bases and J by 6 bases, with 12 bases between.

V is TRBV27 and J is TRBJ2-1; 14 bases line up with TRBD2. This CDR3 comprises 15 residues. V lost 6 bases, J lost 5 bases, and 3 bases stayed unmatched. Germline V gene sequence: CDR1 MNHEY, CDR2 SMNVEV (reference sequence). In DNA, the CDR3 is TGTGCCAGCAGCGGGACTAGCGGGGGCCACAATGAGCAGTTCTTC. Encoded protein: CASSGTSGGHNEQFF.

The chain has TRBV5-1 and TRBJ2-2; 9 bases line up with TRBD1. Per germline, CDR1 SGHRS and CDR2 YFSETQ. Trimming took 3 bases from V and 7 from J; bases not matched to a gene: 7. This CDR3 is built from 15 residues. CDR3 loop: CASSSGQGYSGELFF. The CDR3 region has the DNA TGCGCCAGCAGCTCTGGACAGGGGTACAGCGGGGAGCTGTTTTTT.

This chain connects TRBV6-5 to TRBJ1-2; 10 nucleotides line up with TRBD1. Germline CDR1 is MNHEY and CDR2 is SVGAGI. The CDR3 runs to 15 residues. V shed 6 bases and J 3 bases; nucleotides not matched to a gene: 7. DNA for the CDR3: TGTGCCAGCAGGCTGACAGGGGGCGCGGACTATGGCTACACCTTC. It is translated as CASRLTGGADYGYTF.

The chain is built from TRBV6-5 and TRBJ1-2; TRBD1 might be the D (5 bases). Trimming took 7 bases from V and 2 from J, leaving 8 bases between them. Germline V gene lookup returns CDR1 MNHEY and CDR2 SVGAGI. The CDR3 is 12 residues long. In DNA, the CDR3 is TGTGCCAGCACTGGGGCAAACTATGGCTACACCTTC. Its translation is CASTGANYGYTF.

The chain uses TRBV7-2 and TRBJ2-1; D possibly corresponds to TRBD1 (5 bases). CDR3 size: 15 residues. Deletions cut 1 base from V and 5 bases from J, with 12 bases between. The germline V gene has CDR1 SGHTA and CDR2 FQGNSA. This CDR3 reads CASSLEWGANNEQFF. The CDR3 DNA is TGTGCCAGCAGCTTAGAGTGGGGCGCGAACAATGAGCAGTTCTTC.

In its sample, this clone was seen once. This sequence joins TRBV7-2 and TRBJ2-7; 12 bases fit TRBD2. Losses at the gene ends were 4 bases for V and 4 bases for J; bases not matched to a gene: 8. The CDR3 has 16 residues. The germline V gene encodes CDR1 SGHTA and CDR2 FQGNSA. CDR3: CASSWSSGGALYEQYF. CDR3 sequence (DNA): TGTGCCAGCAGCTGGTCTAGCGGGGGGGCCCTATACGAGCAGTACTTC.

DNA of the CDR3: TGCGCCAGCAGCTTGGCGGTCCACAATGAGCAGTTCTTC. As protein: CASSLAVHNEQFF. The chain is built from TRBV5-1 and TRBJ2-1; D is ambiguous. CDR3 length: 13 residues. Trimming took 0 bases from V and 5 from J, leaving 6 bases between them. The V gene's germline CDR1 is SGHRS and CDR2 YFSETQ.